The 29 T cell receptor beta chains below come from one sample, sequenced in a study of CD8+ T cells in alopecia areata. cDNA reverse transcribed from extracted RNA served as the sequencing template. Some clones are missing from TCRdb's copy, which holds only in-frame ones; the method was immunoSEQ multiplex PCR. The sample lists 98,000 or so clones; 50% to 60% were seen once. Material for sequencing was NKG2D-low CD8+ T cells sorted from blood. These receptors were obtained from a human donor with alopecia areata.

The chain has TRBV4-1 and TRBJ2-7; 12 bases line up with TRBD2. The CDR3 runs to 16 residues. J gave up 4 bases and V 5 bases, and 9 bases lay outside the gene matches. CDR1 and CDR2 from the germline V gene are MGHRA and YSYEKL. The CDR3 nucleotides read TGCGCCAGCAGCGTTACTCTAGCGGGAGGGCATTACGAGCAGTACTTC. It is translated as CASSVTLAGGHYEQYF.

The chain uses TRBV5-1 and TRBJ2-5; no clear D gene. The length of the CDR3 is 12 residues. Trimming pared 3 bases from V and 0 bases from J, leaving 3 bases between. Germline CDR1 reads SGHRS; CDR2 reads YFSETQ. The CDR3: CASSSHQETQYF. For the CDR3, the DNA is TGCGCCAGCAGCTCTCACCAAGAGACCCAGTACTTC.

The CDR3 DNA is TGCAGCGTTGAGGAGGACGAAGGCTACACCTTC. Its translation is CSVEEDEGYTF. The V and J genes are TRBV29-1 and TRBJ1-2; D is unclear. This CDR3 is 11 amino acids long. Trimming removed 3 bases at V and 8 bases at J, with 10 bases between. Germline V lookup: CDR1 SQVTM, CDR2 ANQGSEA.

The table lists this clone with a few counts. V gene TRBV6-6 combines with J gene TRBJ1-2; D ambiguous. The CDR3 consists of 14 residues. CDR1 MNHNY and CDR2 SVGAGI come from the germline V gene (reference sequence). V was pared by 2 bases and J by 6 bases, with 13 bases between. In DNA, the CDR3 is TGTGCCAGCAGTTACCCGGGATTTGCGGATGGCTACACCTTC. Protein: CASSYPGFADGYTF.

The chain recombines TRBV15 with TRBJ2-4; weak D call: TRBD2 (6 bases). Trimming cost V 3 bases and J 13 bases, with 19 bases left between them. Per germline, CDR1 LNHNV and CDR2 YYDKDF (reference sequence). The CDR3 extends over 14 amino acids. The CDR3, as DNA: TGTGCCACCAGCAGTCCGGAGGGCCCACCGCAGCAGTACTTC. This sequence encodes CATSSPEGPPQQYF.

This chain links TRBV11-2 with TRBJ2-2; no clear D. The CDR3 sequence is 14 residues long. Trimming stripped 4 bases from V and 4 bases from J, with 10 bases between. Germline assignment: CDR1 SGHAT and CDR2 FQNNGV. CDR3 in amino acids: CASSSLGSTGELFF. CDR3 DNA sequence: TGTGCCAGCAGCTCGTTGGGGTCCACCGGGGAGCTGTTTTTT.

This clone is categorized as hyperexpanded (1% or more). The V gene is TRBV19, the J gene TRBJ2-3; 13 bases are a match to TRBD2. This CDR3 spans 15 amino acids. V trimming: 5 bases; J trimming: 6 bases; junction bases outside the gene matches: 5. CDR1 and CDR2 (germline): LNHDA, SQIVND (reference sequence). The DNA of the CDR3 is TGTGCCAGTAGTCGGACTAGCGGGAGTTTGGATACGCAGTATTTT. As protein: CASSRTSGSLDTQYF.

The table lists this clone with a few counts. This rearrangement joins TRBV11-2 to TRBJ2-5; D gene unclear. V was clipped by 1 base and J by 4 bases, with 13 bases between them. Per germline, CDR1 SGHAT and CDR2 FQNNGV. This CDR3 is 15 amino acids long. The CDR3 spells CASSLVLATGETQYF. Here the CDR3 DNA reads TGTGCCAGCAGCTTAGTCTTAGCTACCGGAGAGACCCAGTACTTC.

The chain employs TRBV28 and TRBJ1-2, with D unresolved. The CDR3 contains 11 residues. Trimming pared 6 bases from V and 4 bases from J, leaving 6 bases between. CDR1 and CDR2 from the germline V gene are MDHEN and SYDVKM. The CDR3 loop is CASRLGYGYTF. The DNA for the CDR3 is TGTGCCAGCAGATTGGGCTATGGCTACACCTTC.

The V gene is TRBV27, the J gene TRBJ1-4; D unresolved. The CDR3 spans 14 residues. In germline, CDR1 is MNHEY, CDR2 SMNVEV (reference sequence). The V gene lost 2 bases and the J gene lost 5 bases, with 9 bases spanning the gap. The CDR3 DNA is TGTGCCAGCAGTTTAGAACAGAGAAATGAAAAACTGTTTTTT. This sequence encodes CASSLEQRNEKLFF.

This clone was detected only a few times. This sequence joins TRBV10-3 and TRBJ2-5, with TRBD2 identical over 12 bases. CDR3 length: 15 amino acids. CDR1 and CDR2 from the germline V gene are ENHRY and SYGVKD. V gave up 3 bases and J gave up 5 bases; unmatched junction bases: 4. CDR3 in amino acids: CAISEPTSGRETQYF. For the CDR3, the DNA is TGTGCCATCAGTGAACCAACTAGCGGGAGGGAGACCCAGTACTTC.

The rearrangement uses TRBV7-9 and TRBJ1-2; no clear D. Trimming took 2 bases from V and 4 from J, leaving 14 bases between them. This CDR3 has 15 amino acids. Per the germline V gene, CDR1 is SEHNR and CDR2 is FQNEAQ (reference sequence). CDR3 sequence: CASSLRQGPPYGYTF. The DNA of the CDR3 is TGTGCCAGCAGCTTACGGCAAGGGCCTCCCTATGGCTACACCTTC.

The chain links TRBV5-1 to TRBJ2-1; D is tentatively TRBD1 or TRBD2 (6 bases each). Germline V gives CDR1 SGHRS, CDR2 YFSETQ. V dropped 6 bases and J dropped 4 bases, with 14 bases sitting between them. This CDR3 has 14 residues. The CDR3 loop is CASTLEGGYNEQFF. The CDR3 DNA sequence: TGCGCCAGCACCCTTGAAGGGGGGTACAATGAGCAGTTCTTC.

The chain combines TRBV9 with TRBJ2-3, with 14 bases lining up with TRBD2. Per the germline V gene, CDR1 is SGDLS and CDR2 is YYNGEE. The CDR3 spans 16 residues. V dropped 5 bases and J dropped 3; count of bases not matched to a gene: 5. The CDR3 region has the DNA TGTGCCAGCAGTGTGGGGACTAGCGGGAGTACAGATACGCAGTATTTT. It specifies CASSVGTSGSTDTQYF. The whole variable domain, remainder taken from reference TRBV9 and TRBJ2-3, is DSGVTQTPKHLITATGQRVTLRCSPRSGDLSVYWYQQSLDQGLQFLIQYYNGEERAKGNILERFSAQQFPDLHSELNLSSLELGDSALYFCASSVGTSGSTDTQYFGPGTRLTVL.

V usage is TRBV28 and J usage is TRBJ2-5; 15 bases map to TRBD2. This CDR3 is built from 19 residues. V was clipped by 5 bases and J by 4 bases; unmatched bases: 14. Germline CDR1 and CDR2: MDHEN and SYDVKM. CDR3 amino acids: CASSPLGLAGGTGRETQYF. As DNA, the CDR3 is TGTGCCAGCAGTCCCCTCGGACTAGCGGGAGGGACGGGGAGAGAGACCCAGTACTTC.

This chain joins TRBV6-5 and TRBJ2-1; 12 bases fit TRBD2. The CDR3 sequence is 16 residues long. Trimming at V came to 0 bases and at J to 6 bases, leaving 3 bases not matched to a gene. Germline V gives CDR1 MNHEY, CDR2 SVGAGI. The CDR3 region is CASSYSTSGRGNEQFF. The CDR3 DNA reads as TGTGCCAGCAGTTACTCGACTAGCGGGAGAGGCAATGAGCAGTTCTTC.

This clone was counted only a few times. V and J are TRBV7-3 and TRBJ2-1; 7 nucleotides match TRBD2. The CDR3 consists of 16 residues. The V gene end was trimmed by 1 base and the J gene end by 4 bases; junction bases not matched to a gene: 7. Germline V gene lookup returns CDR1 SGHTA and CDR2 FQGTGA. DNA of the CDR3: TGTGCCAGCAGCTTAAAATCCCTAGCGGAGTACAATGAGCAGTTCTTC. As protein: CASSLKSLAEYNEQFF.

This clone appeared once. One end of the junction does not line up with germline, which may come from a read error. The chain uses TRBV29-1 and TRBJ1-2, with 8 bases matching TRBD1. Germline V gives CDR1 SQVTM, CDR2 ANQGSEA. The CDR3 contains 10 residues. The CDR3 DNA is TGCAGCGTTGCCGGACAGGGAGGAAACTTC. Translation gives CSVAGQGGNF.

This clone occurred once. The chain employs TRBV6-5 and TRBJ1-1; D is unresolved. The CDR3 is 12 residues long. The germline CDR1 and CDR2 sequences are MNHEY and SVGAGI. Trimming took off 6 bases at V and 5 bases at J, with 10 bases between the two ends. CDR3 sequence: CASRSGATEAFF. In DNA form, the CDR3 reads TGTGCCAGCAGGTCGGGCGCGACTGAAGCTTTCTTT.

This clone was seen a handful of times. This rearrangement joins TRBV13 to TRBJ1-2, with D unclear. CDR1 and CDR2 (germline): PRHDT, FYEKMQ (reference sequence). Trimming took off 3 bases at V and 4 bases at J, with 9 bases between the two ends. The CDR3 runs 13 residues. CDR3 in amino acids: CASSLVASYGYTF. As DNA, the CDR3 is TGTGCCAGCAGCTTGGTCGCCAGCTATGGCTACACCTTC.

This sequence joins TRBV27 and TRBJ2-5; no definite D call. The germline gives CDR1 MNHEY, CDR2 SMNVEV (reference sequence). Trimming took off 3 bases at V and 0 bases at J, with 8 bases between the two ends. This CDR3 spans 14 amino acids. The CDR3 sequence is CASSFVGNQETQYF. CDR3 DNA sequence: TGTGCCAGCAGTTTTGTCGGAAACCAAGAGACCCAGTACTTC.

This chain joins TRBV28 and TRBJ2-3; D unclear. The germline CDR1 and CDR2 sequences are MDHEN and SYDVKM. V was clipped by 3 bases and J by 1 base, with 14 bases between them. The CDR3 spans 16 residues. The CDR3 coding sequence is TGTGCCAGCAGTTTCGTGGCAGAGGATGGCACAGATACGCAGTATTTT. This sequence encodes CASSFVAEDGTDTQYF.

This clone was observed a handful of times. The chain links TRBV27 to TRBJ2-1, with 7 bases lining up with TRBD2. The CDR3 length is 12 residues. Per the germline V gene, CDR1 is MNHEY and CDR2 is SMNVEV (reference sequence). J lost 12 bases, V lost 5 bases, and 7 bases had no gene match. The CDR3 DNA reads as TGTGCCAGCAGTCGCTTTGCGGGAGCGCAGTTCTTC. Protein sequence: CASSRFAGAQFF.

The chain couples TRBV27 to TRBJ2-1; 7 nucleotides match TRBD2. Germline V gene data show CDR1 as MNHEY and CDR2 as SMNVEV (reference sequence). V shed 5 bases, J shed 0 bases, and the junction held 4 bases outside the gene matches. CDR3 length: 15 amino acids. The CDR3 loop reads CASSPRETSYNEQFF. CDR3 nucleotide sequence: TGTGCCAGCAGTCCGCGGGAGACCTCCTACAATGAGCAGTTCTTC.

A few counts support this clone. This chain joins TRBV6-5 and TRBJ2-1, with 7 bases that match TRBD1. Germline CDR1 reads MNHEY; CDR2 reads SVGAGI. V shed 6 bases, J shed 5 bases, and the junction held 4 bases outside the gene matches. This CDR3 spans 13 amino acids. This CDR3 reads CASRTGTDNEQFF. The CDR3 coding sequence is TGTGCCAGCAGAACCGGGACAGACAATGAGCAGTTCTTC.

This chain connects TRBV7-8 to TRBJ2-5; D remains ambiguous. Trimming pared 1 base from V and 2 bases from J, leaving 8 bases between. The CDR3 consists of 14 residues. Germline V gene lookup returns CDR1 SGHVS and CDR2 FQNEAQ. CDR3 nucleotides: TGTGCCAGCAGCTTAGGCGGCAGACAAGAGACCCAGTACTTC. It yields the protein CASSLGGRQETQYF. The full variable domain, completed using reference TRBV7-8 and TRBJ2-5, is GAGVSQSPRYKVAKRGQDVALRCDPISGHVSLFWYQQALGQGPEFLTYFQNEAQLDKSGLPSDRFFAERPEGSVSTLKIQRTQQEDSAVYLCASSLGGRQETQYFGPGTRLLVL.

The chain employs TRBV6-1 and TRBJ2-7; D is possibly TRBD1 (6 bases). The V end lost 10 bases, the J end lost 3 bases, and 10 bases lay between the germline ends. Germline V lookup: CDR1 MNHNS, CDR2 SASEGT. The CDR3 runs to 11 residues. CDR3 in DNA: TGTGCCACCAGACAGGTCTACGAGCAGTACTTC. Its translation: CATRQVYEQYF.

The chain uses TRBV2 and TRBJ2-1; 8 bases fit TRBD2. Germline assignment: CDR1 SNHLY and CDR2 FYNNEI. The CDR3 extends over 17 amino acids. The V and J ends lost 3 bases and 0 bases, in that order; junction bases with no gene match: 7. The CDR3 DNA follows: TGTGCCAGCAGTGATGCGGCGGGAGGAAGCTCCTACAATGAGCAGTTCTTC. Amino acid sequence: CASSDAAGGSSYNEQFF.

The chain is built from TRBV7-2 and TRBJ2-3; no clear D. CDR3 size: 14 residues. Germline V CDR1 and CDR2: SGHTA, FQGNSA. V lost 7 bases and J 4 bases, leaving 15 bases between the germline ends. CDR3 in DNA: TGTGCCAGCACCTTCTTAGGTCGGCCAGATACGCAGTATTTT. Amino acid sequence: CASTFLGRPDTQYF.